The 5 T cell receptor beta chains given below trace back to one sample, sequenced in a study of blood T cell repertoires in COVID-19. Sequencing was performed with immunoSEQ multiplex PCR; in TCRdb, only in-frame clones are kept and a portion is missing. The sample shows 310,000 or so clones, about 83% of them seen only once. Sample: peripheral blood. Source of these receptors: a woman between 50 and 59 years old with acute or convalescent COVID-19.

This chain links TRBV2 with TRBJ1-4, with no clear D. This CDR3 contains 14 residues. V was clipped by 2 bases and J by 8 bases, with 12 bases between them. Looked up from germline, CDR1 is SNHLY and CDR2 is FYNNEI. CDR3 DNA: TGTGCCAGCAGTGAACGCGAGTCGTGGGAAAAACTGTTTTTT. Residues: CASSERESWEKLFF.

The rearrangement uses TRBV10-1 and TRBJ1-1; the D gene is possibly TRBD1 (5 bases). This CDR3 region has 14 residues. The V end lost 0 bases, the J end lost 5 bases, and 10 bases lay between the germline ends. CDR1 is WNHNN and CDR2 is SYGVQD in the germline V gene (reference sequence). The CDR3 spells CASSESQGGTEAFF. The CDR3 nucleotides read TGCGCCAGCAGTGAGTCGCAGGGAGGAACTGAAGCTTTCTTT.

The chain couples TRBV6-1 to TRBJ1-5; the match to TRBD1 covers 8 bases. From germline, CDR1 is MNHNS and CDR2 SASEGT. This CDR3 comprises 15 residues. V lost 2 bases, J lost 5 bases, and 5 bases stayed unmatched. The CDR3 protein is CASSETQGADQPQHF. The CDR3 bases are TGTGCCAGCAGTGAAACCCAGGGGGCAGATCAGCCCCAGCATTTT.

The rearrangement links TRBV4-2 to TRBJ2-3, with TRBD2 matching 8 bases. This CDR3 has 16 residues. From germline, CDR1 is LGHNA and CDR2 YNFKEQ. V dropped 3 bases and J dropped 0; count of bases not matched to a gene: 5. The CDR3 reads CASSQAPSGSTDTQYF. CDR3 DNA: TGTGCCAGCAGCCAGGCCCCTAGCGGGAGCACAGATACGCAGTATTTT.

The chain links TRBV15 to TRBJ2-1; 7 bases align to TRBD2. CDR1 and CDR2 (germline): LNHNV, YYDKDF (reference sequence). V was pared by 3 bases and J by 9 bases, with 8 bases of the junction left unmatched. This CDR3 spans 14 amino acids. The CDR3: CATSSGGSGIEQFF. CDR3 DNA sequence: TGTGCCACCAGCAGCGGGGGGTCTGGGATTGAGCAGTTCTTC.